This T cell receptor beta chain was retrieved from a study of T cells in Graves' hyperthyroidism and ophthalmopathy (dated by TCRdb to about 2019). General notes on the study: Peripheral blood samples were taken at initial diagnosis, before any treatment was given. For training and testing, the 80 to 100 patients in the discovery cohort were randomly divided in a 7:3 ratio. Thyroid tissue and blood T-cell repertoires from about 6 Graves' hyperthyroidism patients were also compared in the study. The paper reports TCR Vbeta CDR3 sequencing of more than 120 peripheral blood samples: 40 to 45 ophthalmopathy, under 80 hyperthyroidism and approximately 17 progressor patients. After blood sampling, hyperthyroidism patients were treated with methimazole at a starting dose of 30 mg daily, and ophthalmopathy patients were treated with high-dose intravenous methylprednisolone. To identify distinguishing TCR V-J signatures, a discovery cohort of about 100 patients was used, comprising 43 with Graves' ophthalmopathy and 57 with stable Graves' hyperthyroidism. An independent validation cohort of under 20 hyperthyroidism patients and 17 patients who later progressed to ophthalmopathy tested prospective prediction of ophthalmopathy. General study outcomes and caveats: A 13 V-J signature model separated ophthalmopathy from stable hyperthyroidism, with approximately 87% sensitivity and 81.08% specificity in cross-validation and 80%/75% in testing. Most expanded thyroid clonotypes (frequency above 0.001) were also found in blood, which suggests that blood repertoires may mirror thyroid immune responses. In validation, the model predicted progression to ophthalmopathy a median of roughly 6.5 months before onset, with 65% to 71% sensitivity and more than 72% specificity. No statistical method was used to fix the sample size in advance, and group allocation was not hidden from the investigators.

Taken from cysteine to phenylalanine, the CDR3 has 15 residues. The read is trimmed to its CDR3 DNA, 45 bases read in frame from base 1. V is reduced by 6 bases and J by 4 bases, leaving a spacing of 19 bases between them. CDR1 ENHRY and CDR2 SYGVKD were looked up in the germline V gene. The TCR beta CDR3 regions were amplified from RNA transcripts. The TCR CDR3 was subjected to a first round of RT-PCR using the HTBI primer set and the Qiagen OneStep RT-PCR kit. The libraries were constructed in a second round of multiplex PCR and then size-selected and purified. Libraries were sequenced paired-end with 100 bp reads on an Illumina HiSeq2000. The authors' analysis ran thus. SOAPnuke was used to process the raw data, removing reads that contained adapters or uncalled bases, had a mean Phred below 15, or lacked an exact match to the constant primer or identifier. COPE v1.2.5 was used to merge the high-quality paired reads, and each unique nucleotide sequence was defined as a clonotype. MiTCR v1.1 was used to align the clonotypes against IMGT TRBV, TRBD and TRBJ reference segments. The analysis was restricted to V-J combinations with a frequency above 0.0001, which together covered around 99% of the repertoires. The TCS score was defined as F50 (clonal expansion) divided by E x V (chaos), with BLOSUM62-based TCRdist calculated between CDR3 peptides within each V-J. Welch's t-statistics and random forest reduced 500 to 550 V-J features to fewer than 15, which were used in a naive Bayes classifier (R e1071). The public reads were run again by TCRdb, first through fastp at Q25 and then through MiXCR, and only productive beta chains were kept. Rows matching on CDR3 protein sequence are summarized as one entry with the most common DNA and genes. These V and J calls are TCRdb output, not the study's own analysis. The sample data list around 600,000 distinct CDR3 sequences, and about a sixth of these were observed just once. Roughly 3.5% of the sample belongs to the ten largest clones.

Ophthalmopathy patients had moderately to severely active disease, Clinical Activity Score of at least 3, NOSPECS grade of at least 4, and duration under 3 months. Any patient with an uncontrolled infection, another autoimmune disease, pregnancy or lactation was excluded. Diagnoses relied on clinical symptoms, serum thyroxine and TRAb, thyroid ultrasound and orbital computed tomography. PBMCs were separated from 10 ml of fresh peripheral blood using Ficoll-Paque density gradient centrifugation. Total RNA was extracted with Trizol reagent, and quality was checked on an Agilent 2100 Bioanalyzer. This clonotype has just a few counts. There is no known antigen for this receptor. Base qualities are not provided; no much larger clone lies one nucleotide away.

The sequence was collected from a middle-aged woman with Graves' ophthalmopathy. The chain is encoded by TRBV10-3 joined to TRBJ2-7, and the D gene may be TRBD1, 6 bases matching. Sequenced: blood. The base sequence is TGTGCCATCAGGGGGGCAGGGCAGGGAGTGTACGAGCAGTACTTC. Its amino acids are CAIRGAGQGVYEQYF.